This paragraph covers one T cell receptor (beta chain) sequence. The data derive from a study of blood T cell repertoires in COVID-19. Study context: The origin of the acute and convalescent COVID-19 samples was the United States, Italy and Spain. Sources were T cells, B-cell-depleted T cells, or PBMCs; the material itself was cDNA or gDNA.

Original handling: The authors estimated nucleated cell counts from reference gene primer amplification. Repertoires were generated with immunoSEQ multiplex PCR, while TCRdb's copy carries only in-frame clones and drops some. V, J and clone size derive from that table, while D and trimming were established from the DNA sequence. The sample includes under 100,000 clones, 75% to 90% of them seen just once. CDR3 length: 15 residues. Germline lookup yields CDR1 MNHEY and CDR2 SMNVEV (reference sequence). The junction had 7 bases not matched to a gene; V was cut back by 8 bases and J by 0 bases. The receptor comes from a woman between 65 and 79 years old with acute or convalescent COVID-19. The sequencing input was peripheral blood. The chain has TRBV27 and TRBJ1-3, with TRBD1 matching 7 bases. Written as DNA, the CDR3 is TGTGCCAGCCGCCCGACAGGGCGCTCTGGAAACACCATATATTTT. It specifies CASRPTGRSGNTIYF.